The 28 T cell receptor beta chains presented below share a single source sample, sequenced in a study of OX40 agonist ivuxolimab in advanced cancers. Measured with immunoSEQ multiplex PCR; TCRdb has only the in-frame clones, and not every one. The sample has around 76,000 clones; 85% to 90% are singletons. This specimen consisted of CD4+ or CD8+ T cells sorted from blood, obtained in a trial of the OX40 agonist ivuxolimab. All receptors come from an adult with an advanced solid tumor such as melanoma, head and neck, liver or kidney cancer.

This chain connects TRBV5-8 to TRBJ2-7; tentatively, D is TRBD1 (6 bases). Germline V gene lookup returns CDR1 SGHTS and CDR2 YDEGEE. This CDR3 region has 14 residues. The ends were cut back, 1 base at V and 2 bases at J, with 10 bases in the middle. CDR3 in DNA: TGTGCCAGCAGCTTGTCCTGGACAGCCTACGAGCAGTACTTC. Translated, it gives CASSLSWTAYEQYF.

The rearrangement joins TRBV11-3 to TRBJ1-2; D uncertain. The CDR3 covers 12 residues. V lost 6 bases and J 4 bases, leaving 9 bases between the germline ends. Looked up from germline, CDR1 is SGHNT and CDR2 is YENEEA. This CDR3 reads CASSDRIYGYTF. Written as DNA, the CDR3 is TGTGCCAGCAGTGACCGGATCTATGGCTACACCTTC.

This clone was found once. V gene TRBV27 combines with J gene TRBJ2-1, with D perhaps matching TRBD1 or TRBD2 (6 bases each). Deletions cut 6 bases from V and 7 bases from J, with 16 bases between. The CDR3 covers 14 residues. From germline, CDR1 is MNHEY and CDR2 SMNVEV (reference sequence). The DNA of the CDR3 is TGTGCCAGCAGAACAATACAGGGACTGAATGAGCAGTTCTTC. Translation gives CASRTIQGLNEQFF.

For this clone: A clone one base away is much larger, so this may be a read error. Other DNA sequences from this sample encode an identical CDR3 as well. V usage is TRBV29-1 and J usage is TRBJ1-2; D unresolved. Trimming cost V 3 bases and J 2 bases, with 4 bases left between them. This CDR3 region has 11 residues. Germline V CDR1 and CDR2: SQVTM, ANQGSEA. The CDR3 DNA reads as TGCAGCGTTGACAGGAACTATGGCTACACCTTC. This gives the protein CSVDRNYGYTF.

The chain employs TRBV5-1 and TRBJ2-7; TRBD1 matches at 7 bases. Per germline, CDR1 SGHRS and CDR2 YFSETQ. J was trimmed by 6 bases and V by 2 bases; bases with no gene match: 2. This CDR3 has 12 amino acids. The CDR3 here is CASSFSGGEQYF. CDR3 sequence (DNA): TGCGCCAGCAGCTTTTCAGGGGGCGAGCAGTACTTC.

This chain joins TRBV19 and TRBJ1-2, with 11 positions matching TRBD1. Germline V CDR1 and CDR2: LNHDA, SQIVND (reference sequence). The CDR3 covers 14 residues. The J segment lost 7 bases and the V segment lost 5 bases, leaving 6 bases of the junction unmatched. The CDR3 sequence: CASSPGQGASGYTF. DNA for the CDR3: TGTGCCAGTAGTCCCGGACAGGGGGCGAGTGGCTACACCTTC.

The chain recombines TRBV30 with TRBJ1-5; D is uncertain. Trimming shortened V by 4 bases and J by 3 bases, and 10 bases separated the two germline ends. There are 13 residues in the CDR3. Germline assignment: CDR1 GTSNPN and CDR2 SVGIG (reference sequence). In DNA form, the CDR3 reads TGTGCCTGGAACTCGGGCTTCAATCAGCCCCAGCATTTT. As protein: CAWNSGFNQPQHF.

The V and J genes are TRBV7-9 and TRBJ2-5, with D perhaps matching TRBD2 (6 bases). Germline CDR1 reads SEHNR; CDR2 reads FQNEAQ (reference sequence). CDR3 length equals 14 residues. V lost 7 bases and J lost 2, with 14 bases in between. CDR3 loop: CASMEGDLQETQYF. In nucleotides, the CDR3 is TGTGCCAGCATGGAGGGAGATTTACAAGAGACCCAGTACTTC.

To note about this clone: A much larger clone is a single base away; this may be a read error. The rearrangement links TRBV4-2 to TRBJ2-3; D call uncertain. This CDR3 has 12 residues. Trimming removed 6 bases at V and 2 bases at J, with 6 bases between. Germline CDR1 is LGHNA and CDR2 is YNFKEQ. CDR3 sequence: CASRHDTDTQYF. CDR3 DNA sequence: TGTGCCAGCAGACACGACACAGATACGCAGTATTTT.

This clone is a singleton in its sample. This rearrangement joins TRBV4-1 to TRBJ1-5, with D possibly TRBD1 on 6 matching bases. The CDR3 is made up of 15 amino acids. In germline, CDR1 is MGHRA, CDR2 YSYEKL. Between the trimmed V and J ends, which lost 3 bases and 0 bases, there was a span of 9 bases. CDR3 protein: CASSQGHYSNQPQHF. CDR3 nucleotides: TGCGCCAGCAGCCAGGGACACTATAGCAATCAGCCCCAGCATTTT.

The V gene is TRBV11-2, the J gene TRBJ1-1; D not resolved. Trimming pared 1 base from V and 1 base from J, leaving 16 bases between. The CDR3 sequence is 17 residues long. The germline V gene encodes CDR1 SGHAT and CDR2 FQNNGV. CDR3 nucleotides: TGTGCCAGCAGCTTAGGACTTTATGTGAGGGAGAACACTGAAGCTTTCTTT. Residues: CASSLGLYVRENTEAFF. Using reference TRBV11-2 and TRBJ1-1 for the parts outside the CDR3, the full variable domain is EAGVAQSPRYKIIEKRQSVAFWCNPISGHATLYWYQQILGQGPKLLIQFQNNGVVDDSQLPKDRFSAERLKGVDSTLKIQPAKLEDSAVYLCASSLGLYVRENTEAFFGQGTRLTVV.

The V gene is TRBV7-6, the J gene TRBJ2-7, with D uncertain. This CDR3 has 12 residues. CDR1 SGHVS and CDR2 FNYEAQ come from the germline V gene. The ends were cut back, 5 bases at V and 3 bases at J, with 8 bases in the middle. The CDR3 DNA follows: TGTGCCAGCAGCCCCCCAAGCTACGAGCAGTACTTC. Amino acid sequence: CASSPPSYEQYF.

The rearrangement uses TRBV29-1 and TRBJ2-7; 13 bases align to TRBD2. Germline V gene data show CDR1 as SQVTM and CDR2 as ANQGSEA. V was pared by 4 bases and J by 2 bases, with 5 bases of the junction left unmatched. The CDR3 is 15 amino acids. Written as DNA, the CDR3 is TGCAGCGTTGGGACTAGCGGGAGTAGGACCTACGAGCAGTACTTC. Protein: CSVGTSGSRTYEQYF.

V is TRBV6-6 and J is TRBJ1-1; D ambiguous. Trimming pared 1 base from V and 2 bases from J, leaving 8 bases between. CDR3 length: 14 residues. Germline assignment: CDR1 MNHNY and CDR2 SVGAGI (reference sequence). CDR3 bases: TGTGCCAGCAGTTACTATCCTGACAACACTGAAGCTTTCTTT. Translated: CASSYYPDNTEAFF.

The chain joins TRBV18 to TRBJ2-2; TRBD2 agrees at 7 bases. J lost 6 bases, V lost 0 bases, and 10 bases had no gene match. Germline CDR1 reads KGHSH; CDR2 reads LQKENI. There are 17 residues in the CDR3. The CDR3, as DNA: TGTGCCAGCTCACCACCTCGGGCGGGAGATTTGGCCGGGGAGCTGTTTTTT. Protein sequence: CASSPPRAGDLAGELFF.

In its sample, this clone was seen a few times. V usage is TRBV1 and J usage is TRBJ2-1; the table's TRBD2 call for D was not verified on the DNA. TRBV1 is recorded as a pseudogene. This CDR3 region has 15 residues. The chain's CDR3 is CTSSWTSGTYNEQFF. The CDR3 coding sequence is TGCACCAGCAGCTGGACTAGCGGGACTTACAATGAGCAGTTCTTC.

The rearrangement links TRBV5-1 to TRBJ2-7; D may match TRBD1 or TRBD2 (5 bases each). The V end lost 4 bases, the J end lost 2 bases, and 13 bases lay between the germline ends. Germline V gives CDR1 SGHRS, CDR2 YFSETQ. The CDR3 has 14 amino acids. The CDR3 loop is CASSPRTGPYEQYF. The CDR3 nucleotides are TGCGCCAGCAGCCCCCGGACGGGACCCTACGAGCAGTACTTC. Using reference TRBV5-1 and TRBJ2-7 for the parts outside the CDR3, the full variable domain is KAGVTQTPRYLIKTRGQQVTLSCSPISGHRSVSWYQQTPGQGLQFLFEYFSETQRNKGNFPGRFSGRQFSNSRSEMNVSTLELGDSALYLCASSPRTGPYEQYFGPGTRLTVT.

The chain combines TRBV7-2 with TRBJ2-3, with 7 nucleotides matching TRBD2. With V trimmed by 1 base and J by 3 bases, 1 base remained unmatched. This CDR3 is built from 14 residues. Germline-derived CDR1 and CDR2 are SGHTA and FQGNSA. This CDR3 reads CASSLELATDTQYF. Written as DNA, the CDR3 is TGTGCCAGCAGCTTAGAACTAGCGACAGATACGCAGTATTTT.

CDR3 bases: TGTGCCTGGAGTGGAGGGAGGGATCAGCCCCAGCATTTT. Translation gives CAWSGGRDQPQHF. The chain uses TRBV30 and TRBJ1-5; D is uncertain. This CDR3 comprises 13 residues. With 1 base removed from V and 5 bases from J, the gap between germline ends came to 9 bases. CDR1 is GTSNPN and CDR2 is SVGIG in the germline V gene (reference sequence).

This chain uses TRBV30 with TRBJ1-2; 9 nucleotides match TRBD1. J lost 6 bases, V lost 3 bases, and 2 bases had no gene match. The CDR3 runs 12 residues. Germline values: CDR1 GTSNPN, CDR2 SVGIG (reference sequence). This CDR3 is CAWRQGANGYTF. The DNA for the CDR3 is TGTGCCTGGAGACAGGGGGCGAATGGCTACACCTTC.

In DNA form, the CDR3 reads TGTGCCAGCAGTGCCCGACTAGCGGGAGAGTTTGAGCAGTACTTC. It encodes CASSARLAGEFEQYF. The rearrangement uses TRBV6-1 and TRBJ2-7, with TRBD2 matching over 12 bases. CDR1 MNHNS and CDR2 SASEGT come from the germline V gene. Trimming took 4 bases from V and 7 from J; bases not matched to a gene: 8. The CDR3 covers 15 residues.

This chain joins TRBV5-1 and TRBJ1-2; D might be TRBD1 (6 bases). CDR3 length: 13 residues. The germline V gene encodes CDR1 SGHRS and CDR2 YFSETQ. V lost 0 bases and J lost 5, with 8 bases in between. CDR3 nucleotide sequence: TGCGCCAGCAGCTTGGACAGGGTGTATGGCTACACCTTC. This translates into CASSLDRVYGYTF. Complete variable domain (other parts from reference TRBV5-1 and TRBJ1-2): KAGVTQTPRYLIKTRGQQVTLSCSPISGHRSVSWYQQTPGQGLQFLFEYFSETQRNKGNFPGRFSGRQFSNSRSEMNVSTLELGDSALYLCASSLDRVYGYTFGSGTRLTVV.

CDR3 sequence: CASSQGLAGRTSYEQYF. DNA for the CDR3: TGCGCCAGCAGCCAAGGACTAGCGGGCCGGACTTCCTACGAGCAGTACTTC. The gene calls are TRBV4-1 and TRBJ2-7, with 10 bases aligning to TRBD2. This CDR3 is built from 17 residues. The ends lost 1 base at V and 1 base at J; junction bases unmatched: 7. Germline V gene sequence: CDR1 MGHRA, CDR2 YSYEKL.

The CDR3 sequence is CASSVPYEQYF. DNA of the CDR3: TGTGCCAGCAGCGTACCCTACGAGCAGTACTTC. The chain has TRBV7-2 and TRBJ2-7; D is ambiguous. V lost 5 bases and J lost 2, with 4 bases in between. The CDR3 loop spans 11 amino acids. Germline CDR1 SGHTA, CDR2 FQGNSA.

This clone was seen just once. This rearrangement joins TRBV9 to TRBJ2-1, with 8 bases fitting TRBD2. The CDR3 spans 16 residues. Germline V gene sequence: CDR1 SGDLS, CDR2 YYNGEE. J was trimmed by 7 bases and V by 1 base; bases with no gene match: 10. The CDR3 DNA reads as TGTGCCAGCAGCGTATCCCGCGCGGGAGGAGGGAATGAGCAGTTCTTC. It translates to CASSVSRAGGGNEQFF.

V and J are TRBV30 and TRBJ1-2; D not certain. CDR1 GTSNPN and CDR2 SVGIG come from the germline V gene (reference sequence). The CDR3 consists of 12 residues. Deletions cut 5 bases from V and 1 base from J, with 8 bases between. The CDR3 nucleotides read TGTGCCTGGGGGCAGCTTAACTATGGCTACACCTTC. Translated: CAWGQLNYGYTF.

This chain joins TRBV7-9 and TRBJ2-1, with 10 nucleotides matching TRBD1. Germline trimming cut 5 bases from V and 10 bases from J; bases unmatched to any gene: 14. The length of the CDR3 is 16 residues. Germline CDR1 is SEHNR and CDR2 is FQNEAQ (reference sequence). The CDR3 DNA reads TGTGCCAGCAGCCGTTCCGGGACAGGGGCCCAAGGGGAGCAGTTCTTC. It encodes CASSRSGTGAQGEQFF.

The chain carries TRBV15 and TRBJ2-7, with D perhaps TRBD2 (5 bases). The germline V gene has CDR1 LNHNV and CDR2 YYDKDF (reference sequence). The CDR3 has 15 amino acids. V lost 0 bases and J 4 bases, leaving 13 bases between the germline ends. CDR3 coding DNA: TGTGCCACCAGCAGAGATAGCGTGAGGGCTTACGAGCAGTACTTC. As protein: CATSRDSVRAYEQYF.